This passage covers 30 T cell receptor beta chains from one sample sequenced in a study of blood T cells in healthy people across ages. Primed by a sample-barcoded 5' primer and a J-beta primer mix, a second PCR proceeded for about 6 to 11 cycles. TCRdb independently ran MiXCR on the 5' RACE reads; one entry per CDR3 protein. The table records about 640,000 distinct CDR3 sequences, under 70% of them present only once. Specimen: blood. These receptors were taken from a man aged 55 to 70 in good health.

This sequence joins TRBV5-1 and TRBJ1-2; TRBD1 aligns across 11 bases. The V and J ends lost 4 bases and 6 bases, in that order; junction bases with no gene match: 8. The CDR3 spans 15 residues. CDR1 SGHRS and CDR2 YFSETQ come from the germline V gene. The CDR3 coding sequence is TGCGCCAGCAGCCAAGGGACAGGGGGGTATAATGGCTACACCTTC. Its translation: CASSQGTGGYNGYTF.

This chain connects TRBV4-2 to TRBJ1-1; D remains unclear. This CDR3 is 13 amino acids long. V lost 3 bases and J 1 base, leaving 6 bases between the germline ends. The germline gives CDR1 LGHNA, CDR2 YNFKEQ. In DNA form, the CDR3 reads TGTGCCAGCAGCCATGCCTGGAACACTGAAGCTTTCTTT. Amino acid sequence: CASSHAWNTEAFF.

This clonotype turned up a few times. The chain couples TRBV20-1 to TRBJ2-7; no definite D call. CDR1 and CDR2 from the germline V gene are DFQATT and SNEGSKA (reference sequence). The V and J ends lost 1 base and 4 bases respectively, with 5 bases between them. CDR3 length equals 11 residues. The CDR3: CSARASYEQYF. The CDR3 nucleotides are TGCAGTGCTAGAGCCTCTTACGAGCAGTACTTC.

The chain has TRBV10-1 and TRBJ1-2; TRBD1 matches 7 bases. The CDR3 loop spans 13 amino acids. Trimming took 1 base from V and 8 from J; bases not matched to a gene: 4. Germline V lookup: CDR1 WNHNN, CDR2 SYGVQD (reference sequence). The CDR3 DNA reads TGCGCCAGCAGTGAGTGGACAGGCACCGGCTACACCTTC. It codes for CASSEWTGTGYTF.

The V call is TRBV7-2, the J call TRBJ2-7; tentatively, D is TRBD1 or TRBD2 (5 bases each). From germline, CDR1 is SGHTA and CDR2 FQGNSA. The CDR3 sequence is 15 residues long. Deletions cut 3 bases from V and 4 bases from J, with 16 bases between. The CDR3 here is CASSLYRRENYEQYF. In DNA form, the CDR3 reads TGTGCCAGCAGCTTGTATCGCAGGGAGAATTACGAGCAGTACTTC.

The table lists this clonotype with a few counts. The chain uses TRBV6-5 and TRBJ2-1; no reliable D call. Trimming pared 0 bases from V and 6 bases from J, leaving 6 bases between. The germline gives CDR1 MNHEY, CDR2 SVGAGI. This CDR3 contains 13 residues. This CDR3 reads CASSYSRSNEQFF. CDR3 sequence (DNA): TGTGCCAGCAGTTACTCCCGTTCCAATGAGCAGTTCTTC.

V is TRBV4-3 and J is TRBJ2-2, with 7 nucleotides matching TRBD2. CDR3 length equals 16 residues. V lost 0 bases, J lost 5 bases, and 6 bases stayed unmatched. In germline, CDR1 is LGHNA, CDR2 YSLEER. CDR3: CASSQDPGGGTGELFF. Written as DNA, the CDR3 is TGCGCCAGCAGCCAAGATCCCGGGGGAGGGACCGGGGAGCTGTTTTTT.

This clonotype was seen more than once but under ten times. The CDR3 coding sequence is TGCAGCGCGCGTGTGGGTGAAAAACTGTTTTTT. It yields the protein CSARVGEKLFF. V usage is TRBV29-1 and J usage is TRBJ1-4; D is uncertain. The CDR3 sequence is 11 residues long. Germline CDR1 and CDR2: SQVTM and ANQGSEA. V dropped 7 bases and J dropped 7 bases, with 10 bases sitting between them.

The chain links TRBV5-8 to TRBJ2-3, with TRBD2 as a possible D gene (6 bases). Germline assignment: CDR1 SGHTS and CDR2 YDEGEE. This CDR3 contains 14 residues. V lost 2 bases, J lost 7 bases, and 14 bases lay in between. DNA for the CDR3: TGTGCCAGCAGCTTAGGCGGGGAAGCTTATACGCAGTATTTT. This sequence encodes CASSLGGEAYTQYF.

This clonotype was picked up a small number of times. CDR3 sequence: CASRSTGEETQYF. CDR3 coding DNA: TGTGCCAGCAGATCCACAGGGGAAGAGACCCAGTACTTC. V gene TRBV12-3 or TRBV12-4 combines with J gene TRBJ2-5; 7 bases line up with TRBD1. V shed 6 bases, J shed 3 bases, and the junction held 4 bases outside the gene matches. The CDR3 is made up of 13 amino acids.

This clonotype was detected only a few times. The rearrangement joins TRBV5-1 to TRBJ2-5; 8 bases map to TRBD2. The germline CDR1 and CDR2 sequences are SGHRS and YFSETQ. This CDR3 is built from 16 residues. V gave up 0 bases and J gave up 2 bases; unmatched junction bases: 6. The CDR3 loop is CASSLAGVAGQETQYF. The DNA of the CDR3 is TGCGCCAGCAGCTTGGCCGGGGTAGCGGGGCAAGAGACCCAGTACTTC. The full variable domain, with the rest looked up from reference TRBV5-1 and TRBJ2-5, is KAGVTQTPRYLIKTRGQQVTLSCSPISGHRSVSWYQQTPGQGLQFLFEYFSETQRNKGNFPGRFSGRQFSNSRSEMNVSTLELGDSALYLCASSLAGVAGQETQYFGPGTRLLVL.

The CDR3 loop is CASSEWGQETQYF. Here the CDR3 DNA reads TGTGCCAGCAGTGAGTGGGGTCAAGAGACCCAGTACTTC. The chain carries TRBV2 and TRBJ2-5; the D is unclear. The CDR3 covers 13 residues. CDR1 and CDR2 (germline): SNHLY, FYNNEI. Deletions cut 3 bases from V and 2 bases from J, with 7 bases between.

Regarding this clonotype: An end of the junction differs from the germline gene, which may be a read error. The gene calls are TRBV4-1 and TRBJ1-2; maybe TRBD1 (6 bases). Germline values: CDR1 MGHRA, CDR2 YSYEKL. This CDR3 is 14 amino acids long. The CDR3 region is CASSQGALDYGYTF. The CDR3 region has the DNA TGCGCCAGCAGCCAGGGGGCGCTTGACTATGGCTATACCTTC.

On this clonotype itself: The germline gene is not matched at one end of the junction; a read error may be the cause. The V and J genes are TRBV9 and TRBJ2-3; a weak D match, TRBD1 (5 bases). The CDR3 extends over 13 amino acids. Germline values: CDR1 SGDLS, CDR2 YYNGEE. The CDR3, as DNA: TGTGCCAGCAGCGTAGCCTTTACAGGTACGCAGTATTTT. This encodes CASSVAFTGTQYF.

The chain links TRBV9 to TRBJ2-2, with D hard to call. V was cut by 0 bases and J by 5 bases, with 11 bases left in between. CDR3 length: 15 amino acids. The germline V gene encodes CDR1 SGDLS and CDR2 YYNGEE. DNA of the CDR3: TGTGCCAGCAGCGTAGCTACCACGAGTACCGGGGAGCTGTTTTTT. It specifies CASSVATTSTGELFF.

CDR3 DNA: TGTGCCAGCAGTTATGGGTGGACAACTAATGAAAAACTGTTTTTT. This translates into CASSYGWTTNEKLFF. The rearrangement links TRBV12-3 or TRBV12-4 to TRBJ1-4; no clear D. Between the trimmed V and J ends, which lost 4 bases and 0 bases, there was a span of 9 bases. This CDR3 has 15 amino acids.

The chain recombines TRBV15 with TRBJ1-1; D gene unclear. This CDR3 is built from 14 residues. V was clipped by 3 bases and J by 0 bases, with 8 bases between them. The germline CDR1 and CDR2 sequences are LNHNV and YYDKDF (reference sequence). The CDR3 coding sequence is TGTGCCACCAGCAGCGAAGGGATGAACACTGAAGCTTTCTTT. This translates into CATSSEGMNTEAFF.

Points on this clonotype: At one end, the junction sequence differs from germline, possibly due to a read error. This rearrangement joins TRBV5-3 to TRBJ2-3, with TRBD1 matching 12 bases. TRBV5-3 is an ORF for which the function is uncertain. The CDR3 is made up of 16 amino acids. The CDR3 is CASSLAGQGASDTQYF. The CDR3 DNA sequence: TGTGCCAGCAGCTTAGCGGGACAGGGGGCATCAGATACGCAGTATTTT.

The CDR3 bases are TGCAGTGCTAGACTAGCGGGGGGGTTAATCCAAGAGACCCAGTACTTC. Translation: CSARLAGGLIQETQYF. The V call is TRBV20-1, the J call TRBJ2-5, with TRBD2 matching 12 bases. The CDR3 runs 16 residues. Germline V CDR1 and CDR2: DFQATT, SNEGSKA (reference sequence). V was pared by 2 bases and J by 1 base, with 5 bases of the junction left unmatched.

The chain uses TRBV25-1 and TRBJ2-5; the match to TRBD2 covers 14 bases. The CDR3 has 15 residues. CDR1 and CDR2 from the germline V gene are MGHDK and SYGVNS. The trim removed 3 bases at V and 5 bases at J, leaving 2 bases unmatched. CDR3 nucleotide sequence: TGTGCCAGCAGTGAGGGACTAGCGGGGGTGGAGACCCAGTACTTC. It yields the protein CASSEGLAGVETQYF.

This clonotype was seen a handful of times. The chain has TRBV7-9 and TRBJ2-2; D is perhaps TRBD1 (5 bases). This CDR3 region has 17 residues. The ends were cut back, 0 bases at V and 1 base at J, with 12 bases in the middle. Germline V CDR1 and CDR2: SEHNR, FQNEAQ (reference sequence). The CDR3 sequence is CASSLAEGALNTGELFF. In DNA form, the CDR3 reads TGTGCCAGCAGCTTAGCTGAAGGGGCCCTGAACACCGGGGAGCTGTTTTTT.

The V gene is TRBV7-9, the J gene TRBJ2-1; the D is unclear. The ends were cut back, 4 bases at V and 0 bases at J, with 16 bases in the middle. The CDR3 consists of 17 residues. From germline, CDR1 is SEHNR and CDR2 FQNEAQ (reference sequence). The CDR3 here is CASSSRPINGSYNEQFF. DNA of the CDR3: TGTGCCAGCAGCTCTAGACCAATTAATGGCTCCTACAATGAGCAGTTCTTC.

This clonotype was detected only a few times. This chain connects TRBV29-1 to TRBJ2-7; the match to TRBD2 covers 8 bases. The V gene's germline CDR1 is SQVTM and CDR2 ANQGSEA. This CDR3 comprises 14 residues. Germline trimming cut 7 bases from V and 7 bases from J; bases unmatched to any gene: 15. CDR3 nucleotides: TGCAGCGCCCGGCGGGGGGAGGGAACTGGGGAGCAGTACTTC. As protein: CSARRGEGTGEQYF.

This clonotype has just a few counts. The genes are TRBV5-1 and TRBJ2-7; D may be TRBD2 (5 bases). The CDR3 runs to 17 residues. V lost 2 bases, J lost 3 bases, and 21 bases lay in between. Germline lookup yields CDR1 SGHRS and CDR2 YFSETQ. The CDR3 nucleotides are TGCGCCAGCAGCTTCGATGGGTCGTTAGTCGGGAACTACGAGCAGTACTTC. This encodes CASSFDGSLVGNYEQYF.

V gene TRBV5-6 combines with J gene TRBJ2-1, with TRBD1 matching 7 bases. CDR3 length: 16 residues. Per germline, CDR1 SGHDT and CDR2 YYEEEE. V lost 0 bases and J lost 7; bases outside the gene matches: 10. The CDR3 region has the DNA TGTGCCAGCAGCTTGGGAGGGGGCGGTAGAGTGAATGAGCAGTTCTTC. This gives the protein CASSLGGGGRVNEQFF.

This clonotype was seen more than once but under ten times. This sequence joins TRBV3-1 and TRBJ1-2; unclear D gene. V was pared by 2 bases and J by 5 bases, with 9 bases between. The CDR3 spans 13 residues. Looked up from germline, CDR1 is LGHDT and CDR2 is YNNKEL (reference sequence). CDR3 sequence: CASSQPRGYGYTF. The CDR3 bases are TGTGCCAGCAGCCAACCTCGGGGATATGGCTACACCTTC.

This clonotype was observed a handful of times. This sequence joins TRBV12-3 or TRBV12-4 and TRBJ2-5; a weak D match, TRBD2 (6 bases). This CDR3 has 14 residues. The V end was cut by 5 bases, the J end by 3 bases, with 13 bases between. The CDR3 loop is CASSPGDREETQYF. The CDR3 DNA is TGTGCCAGCAGTCCGGGGGACCGTGAAGAGACCCAGTACTTC.

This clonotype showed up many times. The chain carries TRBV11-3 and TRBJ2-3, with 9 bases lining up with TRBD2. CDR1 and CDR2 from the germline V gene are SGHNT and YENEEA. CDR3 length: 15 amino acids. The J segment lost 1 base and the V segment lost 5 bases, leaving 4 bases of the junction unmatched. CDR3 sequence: CASSPIAGGTDTQYF. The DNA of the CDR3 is TGTGCCAGCAGCCCCATAGCGGGGGGCACAGATACGCAGTATTTT.

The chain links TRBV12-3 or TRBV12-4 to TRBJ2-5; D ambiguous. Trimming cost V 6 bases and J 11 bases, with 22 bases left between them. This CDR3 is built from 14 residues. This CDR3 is CASRNRREVSEQYF. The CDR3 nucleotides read TGTGCCAGCAGAAACCGCCGAGAGGTCAGTGAGCAGTACTTC.

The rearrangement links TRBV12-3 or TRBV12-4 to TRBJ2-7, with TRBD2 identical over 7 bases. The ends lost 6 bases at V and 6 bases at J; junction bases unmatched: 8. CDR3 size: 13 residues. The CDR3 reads CASSAAGLREQYF. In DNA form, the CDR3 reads TGTGCCAGCAGCGCAGCGGGGCTTCGCGAGCAGTACTTC.